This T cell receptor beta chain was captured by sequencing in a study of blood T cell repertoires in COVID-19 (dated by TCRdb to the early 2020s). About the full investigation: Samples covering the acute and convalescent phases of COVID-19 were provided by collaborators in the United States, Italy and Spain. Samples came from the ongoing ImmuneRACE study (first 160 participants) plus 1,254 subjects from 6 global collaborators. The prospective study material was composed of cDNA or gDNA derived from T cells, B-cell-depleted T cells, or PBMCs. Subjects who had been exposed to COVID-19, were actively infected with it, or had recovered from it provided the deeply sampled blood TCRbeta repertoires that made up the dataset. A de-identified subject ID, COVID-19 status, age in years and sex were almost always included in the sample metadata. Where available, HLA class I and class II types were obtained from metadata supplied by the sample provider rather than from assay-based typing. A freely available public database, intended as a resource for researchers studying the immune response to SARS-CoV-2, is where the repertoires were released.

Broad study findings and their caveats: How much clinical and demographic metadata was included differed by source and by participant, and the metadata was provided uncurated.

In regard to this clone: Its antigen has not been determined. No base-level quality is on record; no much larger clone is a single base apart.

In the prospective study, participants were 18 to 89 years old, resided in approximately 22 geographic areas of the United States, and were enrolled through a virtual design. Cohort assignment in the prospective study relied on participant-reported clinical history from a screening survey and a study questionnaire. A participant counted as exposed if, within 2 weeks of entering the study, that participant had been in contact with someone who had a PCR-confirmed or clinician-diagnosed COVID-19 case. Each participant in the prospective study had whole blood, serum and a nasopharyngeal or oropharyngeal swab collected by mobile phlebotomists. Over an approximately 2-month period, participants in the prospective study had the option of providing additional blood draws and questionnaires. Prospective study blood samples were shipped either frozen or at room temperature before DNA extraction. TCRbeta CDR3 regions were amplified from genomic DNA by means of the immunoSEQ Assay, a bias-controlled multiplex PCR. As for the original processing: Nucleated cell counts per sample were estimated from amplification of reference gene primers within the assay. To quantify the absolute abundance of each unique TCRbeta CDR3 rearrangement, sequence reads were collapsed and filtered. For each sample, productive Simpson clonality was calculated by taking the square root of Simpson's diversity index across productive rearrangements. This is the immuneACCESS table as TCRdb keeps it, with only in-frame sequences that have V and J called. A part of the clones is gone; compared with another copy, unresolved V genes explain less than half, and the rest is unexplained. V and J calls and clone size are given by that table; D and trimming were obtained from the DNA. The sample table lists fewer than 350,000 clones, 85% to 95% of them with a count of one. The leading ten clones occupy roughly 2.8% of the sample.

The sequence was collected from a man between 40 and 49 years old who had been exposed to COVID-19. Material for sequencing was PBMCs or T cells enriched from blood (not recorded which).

The DNA sequence is TGTGCCAGCAGTTTAAGGTCGGGGCGGGAAGAATCTGGGGCCAACGTCCTGACTTTC. This yields the protein CASSLRSGREESGANVLTF. The receptor chain draws on TRBV28 and TRBJ2-6; the D segment could be TRBD2, given 6 matching bases. Trimming costs V 2 bases and J 1 base, and their ends lie 18 bases apart. From the cysteine through the phenylalanine, the CDR3 covers 19 amino acids. Only CDR3 DNA remains: 57 bases, in frame from the first base. CDR1 is given as MDHEN and CDR2 as SYDVKM, both from the germline V gene.